These T cell receptor beta chains were read from a single sample in a study of siplizumab effects on memory and regulatory T cells. The protocol was immunoSEQ multiplex PCR, while the TCRdb copy is restricted to in-frame clones and leaves out a portion. The top ten clones hold 0.65% to 0.9% of a sample with over 100,000 clones, about 92% of them seen once. The specimen was Tregs sorted from blood. All receptors come from a human donor in good health. Each CDR3 is given with its conserved first and last residue. Each record gives: J gene, clone size, V gene, D gene, CDR3 DNA, CDR3 protein. The D gene is left open where the match is weak. Size is omitted from some rows. Given values are once, few, many or a class for expanded clones.

>TRBJ2-2|NA|TRBV7-9|NA
TGTGCCAGCAGCTTAGCGCCGGTGGCATGGGGGAACACCGGGGAGCTGTTTTTT
CASSLAPVAWGNTGELFF
>TRBJ2-3|NA|TRBV19|NA
TGTGCCAGTAGTAGATCGACCGGGAGCCGGACGTCTGGAGCCTATACGCAGTATTTT
CASSRSTGSRTSGAYTQYF
>TRBJ1-1|NA|TRBV6-6|NA
TGTGCCAGCACCGACGGCGAAGCTTTCTTT
CASTDGEAFF
>TRBJ2-5|NA|TRBV6-1|NA
TGTGCCAGCATTTCGCGGGATGGGGGGACCCAGTACTTC
CASISRDGGTQYF
>TRBJ2-7|once|TRBV2|NA
TGTGCCAGCAGAGACTGGTGGGGGCCCGAGCAGTACTTC
CASRDWWGPEQYF
>TRBJ1-2|few|TRBV6-1|NA
TGTGCCAGCAGTTCTCCCAGGAGCTACACCTTC
CASSSPRSYTF
>TRBJ2-5|NA|TRBV6-1|TRBD2
TGTGCCAGTAGGACTAGCGGGGGGGCCAAGACCCAGTACTTC
CASRTSGGAKTQYF
>TRBJ1-1|NA|TRBV29-1|NA
TGCAGCGTTGCTAGCCAGGGAGGCACTGAAGCTTTCTTT
CSVASQGGTEAFF
>TRBJ1-6|NA|TRBV5-1|TRBD1
TGCGCCAGCAGTCCCACCAGGGGACAGGGGGGTTCACCCCTCCACTTT
CASSPTRGQGGSPLHF
>TRBJ2-6|NA|TRBV4-1|NA
TGCGCCAGCAGCCAAGATCCGGGGGCATCTGGGGCCAACGTCCTGACTTTC
CASSQDPGASGANVLTF
>TRBJ1-2|NA|TRBV25-1|TRBD1
TGTGCCAGCACGGGACAGGGGATCAGTGGCTACACCTTC
CASTGQGISGYTF
>TRBJ1-2|NA|TRBV5-4|NA
TGTGCCAGCAGCTTGGCCGGGACCCCTTATGGCTACACCTTC
CASSLAGTPYGYTF
>TRBJ2-3|NA|TRBV25-1|NA
TGTGCCAGCAGTGAATATGACGGGGGCGGCGATACGCAGTATTTT
CASSEYDGGGDTQYF
>TRBJ1-2|NA|TRBV29-1|NA
TGCAGCGTTGATGGAGGGGGAACCTACTATGGCTACACCTTC
CSVDGGGTYYGYTF
>TRBJ2-6|NA|TRBV5-4|NA
TGTGCCAGCAGCCTGGGGGCGGGGCTTGGGGCCAACGTCCTGACTTTC
CASSLGAGLGANVLTF
>TRBJ1-1|NA|TRBV18|NA
TGTGCCAGCTCACCCTTAGCCCTTCGGGCGGGCACTGAAGCTTTCTTT
CASSPLALRAGTEAFF
>TRBJ2-7|NA|TRBV7-2|NA
TGTGCCAGCAGCCCCAGGCGGGGAGGGGGCTACGAGCAGTACTTC
CASSPRRGGGYEQYF
>TRBJ2-3|NA|TRBV7-3|TRBD1
TGTGCCAGCAGCTCCACAGGGGTTGGGGCAGATACGCAGTATTTT
CASSSTGVGADTQYF
>TRBJ1-2|NA|TRBV6-5|NA
TGTGCCAGCAGTTACGGGGGGTATGGCTACACCTTC
CASSYGGYGYTF
>TRBJ1-2|once|TRBV5-4|NA
TGTGCCAGCAGCTTGGTCGCTGGGGATGGCTACACCTTC
CASSLVAGDGYTF
>TRBJ2-3|NA|TRBV7-9|NA
TGTGCCAGCAGCAACCTAGGGATGGATACGCAGTATTTT
CASSNLGMDTQYF
>TRBJ1-2|NA|TRBV7-2|TRBD1
TGTGCCAGCAGCTTAGGACAGGGATCATACGGCTACACCTTC
CASSLGQGSYGYTF
>TRBJ1-2|NA|TRBV5-6|TRBD1
TGTGCCAGCAGCTTTGGACAGGGCGGCTACACCTTC
CASSFGQGGYTF
>TRBJ2-7|NA|TRBV9|TRBD1
TGTGCCAGCAGCGTAGGGTCACAGGGGAACCACGAGCAGTACTTC
CASSVGSQGNHEQYF
>TRBJ2-1|NA|TRBV19|NA
TGTGCCAGTAGCCGACGGTCTTACAATGAGCAGTTCTTC
CASSRRSYNEQFF
>TRBJ2-7|NA|TRBV10-1|NA
TGCGCCAGCAGCCCCGGGGCAGGGTTGCGATACGAGCAGTACTTC
CASSPGAGLRYEQYF
>TRBJ2-2|NA|TRBV7-2|NA
TGTGCCAGCAGCTTTCGAGCGAACACCGGGGAGCTGTTTTTT
CASSFRANTGELFF
>TRBJ2-2|NA|TRBV7-9|TRBD1
TGTGCCAGCAGCCCCCAGGCGGGGACAGGGACCACCGGGGAGCTGTTTTTT
CASSPQAGTGTTGELFF
>TRBJ2-5|once|TRBV5-6|NA
TGTGCCAGCAGCTTAGCGGGCCCCGGGGAGACCCAGTACTTC
CASSLAGPGETQYF
>TRBJ2-7|once|TRBV7-2|NA
TGTGCCAGCAGCTCTAGGCCCAATTACGAGCAGTACTTC
CASSSRPNYEQYF
>TRBJ1-6|NA|TRBV5-4|NA
TGTGCCAGCAGCTGGGGTCCAGGGGTTGGTTCACCCCTCCACTTT
CASSWGPGVGSPLHF
>TRBJ2-7|NA|TRBV6-5|TRBD1
TGTGCCAGCAGTTTTAGGACAGGGGGTTCCTACGAGCAGTACTTC
CASSFRTGGSYEQYF
>TRBJ2-5|NA|TRBV5-1|NA
TGCGCCAGCAGTATCGGTAGCGTGACGCAAGAGACCCAGTACTTC
CASSIGSVTQETQYF
>TRBJ2-3|NA|TRBV5-6|TRBD2
TGTGCCAGCAGCTTAGAGCGGGGACGCACAGATACGCAGTATTTT
CASSLERGRTDTQYF
>TRBJ2-3|NA|TRBV29-1|NA
TGCAGCGTTGTCTTAGAGGTAGCAGATACGCAGTATTTT
CSVVLEVADTQYF
>TRBJ2-7|once|TRBV6-1|TRBD2
TGTGCCAGCAGTGCTAGCGGAAACCCCTCCTACGAGCAGTACTTC
CASSASGNPSYEQYF
>TRBJ1-6|NA|TRBV7-9|NA
TGTGCCAGCAGTCCCCGACAGGCTGGTAATTCACCCCTCCACTTT
CASSPRQAGNSPLHF
>TRBJ1-2|NA|TRBV7-2|NA
TGTGCCAGCAGCGTTGGACCGAAGGACTATGGCTACACCTTC
CASSVGPKDYGYTF
>TRBJ2-3|NA|TRBV5-1|NA
TGCGCCAGCGGTCCCTCCGGTGCAGATACGCAGTATTTT
CASGPSGADTQYF
>TRBJ2-7|NA|TRBV1|NA
TGCACCAGCAGCCAAGAATCCAGCGGGGGGGCCCACGAGCAGTACTTC
CTSSQESSGGAHEQYF
>TRBJ2-5|NA|TRBV19|NA
TGTGCCAGTACCATGCCGAGTGCCGGACGGCGGGAGACCCAGTACTTC
CASTMPSAGRRETQYF
>TRBJ1-2|NA|TRBV18|NA
TGTGCCAGCTCACAAGGGTTGGATGGCTACACCTTC
CASSQGLDGYTF
>TRBJ1-1|NA|TRBV18|NA
TGTGCCAGCTCACCATTAGTAATGGCGATTGACACTGGAGCTTTCTTT
CASSPLVMAIDTGAFF
>TRBJ2-5|NA|TRBV5-1|TRBD2
TGCGCCAGCAGGTGGGCGGGAGCTGAGACCCAGTACTTC
CASRWAGAETQYF
>TRBJ1-2|once|TRBV2|NA
TGTGCCAGCAGTTCTGGACTCTATGGCTACACCTTC
CASSSGLYGYTF
>TRBJ2-5|NA|TRBV11-3|NA
TGTGCCAGCAGCTTAGTTTCCCCCCCAGACTACCAAGAGACCCAGTACTTC
CASSLVSPPDYQETQYF
>TRBJ2-4|NA|TRBV28|NA
TGTGCCAGCAGTTCCCAGACCATAGCCAAAAACATTCAGTACTTC
CASSSQTIAKNIQYF
>TRBJ1-1|NA|TRBV10-3|TRBD1
TGTGCCATCAGTGTGGGACAGGGAGCGATGAACACTGAAGCTTTCTTT
CAISVGQGAMNTEAFF
>TRBJ2-5|NA|TRBV5-1|NA
TGCGCCAGCAGCTCCGGCGGACTACTCCAAGAGACCCAGTACTTC
CASSSGGLLQETQYF
>TRBJ2-1|NA|TRBV5-1|TRBD2
TGCGCCAGCAGCACCGGAAGGACTAGTAGCTATGAGCAGTTCTTC
CASSTGRTSSYEQFF
>TRBJ1-5|NA|TRBV18|TRBD1
TGTGCCAGCTCCGGGACAGCTAATCAGCCCCAGCATTTT
CASSGTANQPQHF
>TRBJ1-1|NA|TRBV5-4|NA
TGTGCCAGCAGCTTGTCGCGGGCGAACACTGAAGCTTTCTTT
CASSLSRANTEAFF
>TRBJ1-1|NA|TRBV6-6|NA
TGTGCCAGCAGTTACGCGGGGGTAGGCACTGAAGCTTTCTTT
CASSYAGVGTEAFF
>TRBJ1-2|NA|TRBV10-3|TRBD1
TGTGCCACCGAGACAGGGGCCACCCGTGGGGGCATTGGCTACACCTTC
CATETGATRGGIGYTF
>TRBJ1-2|NA|TRBV7-2|NA
TGTGCCAGCAGCTTAGAGTCTAACAGCCTTTTGGGCTACACCTTC
CASSLESNSLLGYTF
>TRBJ2-3|NA|TRBV4-2|TRBD2
TGTGCCAGCAGCCAGAGCGGACTAGCGGGAGGATCAGATACGCAGTATTTT
CASSQSGLAGGSDTQYF
>TRBJ1-6|NA|TRBV5-1|NA
TGCGCCAGCAGCTTGACCCCTGGGAATTCACCCCTCCACTTT
CASSLTPGNSPLHF
>TRBJ2-2|NA|TRBV6-1|NA
TGTGCCAGCAGTGATATCGGGGAGCTGTTTTTT
CASSDIGELFF